The T cell receptor beta chain described here comes from a study of cytomegalovirus exposure and HLA in healthy donors. Study overall: Clustering assigned approximately 79% of the roughly 400 genotyped donors to the Caucasian-associated ancestry cluster.

Germline-derived CDR1 and CDR2 are KGHSH and LQKENI. V was cut by 2 bases and J by 2 bases, with 8 bases left in between. The CDR3 spans 14 residues. The study ran its PCR with 60 Vbeta and 13 Jbeta primers. Assay used: immunoSEQ multiplex PCR; TCRdb lists only in-frame clones, some missing. The sample records 150,000 to 200,000 clones, about 75% being singletons. Findings and caveats of the study: Presence/absence analyses treated sequencing depth as roughly uniform across donors.

About this clone: No antigen is known for it.

Source material: PBMCs. This TCR derives from a female donor in good health and CMV-seronegative. This sequence joins TRBV18 and TRBJ2-3, with a possible D match to TRBD1 (5 bases). CDR3 protein: CASSPLTATDTQYF. CDR3 coding DNA: TGTGCCAGCTCACCATTGACAGCCACAGATACGCAGTATTTT.